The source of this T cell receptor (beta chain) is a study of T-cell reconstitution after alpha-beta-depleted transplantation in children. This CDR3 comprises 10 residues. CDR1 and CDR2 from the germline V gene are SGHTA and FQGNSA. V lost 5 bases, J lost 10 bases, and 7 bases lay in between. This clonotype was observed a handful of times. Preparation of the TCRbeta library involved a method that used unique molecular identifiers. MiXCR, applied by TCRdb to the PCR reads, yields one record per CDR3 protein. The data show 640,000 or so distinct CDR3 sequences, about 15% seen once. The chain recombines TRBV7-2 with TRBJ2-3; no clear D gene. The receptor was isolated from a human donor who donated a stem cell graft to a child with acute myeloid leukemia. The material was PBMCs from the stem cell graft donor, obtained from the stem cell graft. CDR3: CASSPSAQYF. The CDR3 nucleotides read TGTGCCAGCAGCCCCTCCGCGCAGTATTTT.